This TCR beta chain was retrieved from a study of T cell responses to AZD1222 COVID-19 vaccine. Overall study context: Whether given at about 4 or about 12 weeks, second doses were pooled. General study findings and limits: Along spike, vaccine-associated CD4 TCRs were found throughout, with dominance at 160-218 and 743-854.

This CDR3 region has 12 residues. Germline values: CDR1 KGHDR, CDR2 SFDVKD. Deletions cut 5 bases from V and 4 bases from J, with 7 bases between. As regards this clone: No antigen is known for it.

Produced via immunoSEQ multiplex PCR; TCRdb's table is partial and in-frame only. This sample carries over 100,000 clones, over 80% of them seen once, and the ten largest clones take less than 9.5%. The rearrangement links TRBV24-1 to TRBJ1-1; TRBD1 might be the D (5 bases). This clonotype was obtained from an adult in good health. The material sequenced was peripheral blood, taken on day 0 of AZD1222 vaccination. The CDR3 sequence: CATSAGGTEAFF. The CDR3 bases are TGTGCCACCAGTGCGGGGGGCACTGAAGCTTTCTTT.